Following are 29 T cell receptor beta chains from one sample sequenced in a study of cytomegalovirus exposure and HLA in healthy donors (dated by TCRdb to the late 2010s). Library preparation used the immunoSEQ multiplex PCR assay. For the multiplex PCR, a mixture combining 60 forward primers for TCR Vbeta segments and 13 reverse primers for TCR Jbeta segments was used. TCRdb mirrors the immuneACCESS table, restricted to in-frame sequences. Some clones are absent from its copies; in checked studies, under half trace to an unresolved V gene, and the reason for the others is unknown. In all, the sample holds approximately 160,000 clones, and approximately 77% of those were seen once. The ten largest clones capture around 7% of the sample. The sample taken for sequencing was PBMCs. These receptors came from a male donor in good health and CMV-seropositive.

This clone showed up just a few times. The V gene is TRBV5-1, the J gene TRBJ1-2; 7 bases are shared with TRBD1. Trimming cost V 4 bases and J 2 bases; bases outside gene matches: 5. Germline CDR1 SGHRS, CDR2 YFSETQ. CDR3 length equals 14 residues. CDR3 nucleotides: TGCGCCAGCAGCACTAACAGGGGAAACTATGGCTACACCTTC. Its translation is CASSTNRGNYGYTF.

This clone was detected a few times. The rearrangement joins TRBV9 to TRBJ2-6, with D tentatively TRBD2 (6 bases). The CDR3 extends over 15 amino acids. Germline values: CDR1 SGDLS, CDR2 YYNGEE. V was shortened by 0 bases and J by 3 bases, with 7 bases between the two germline ends. CDR3 nucleotide sequence: TGTGCCAGCAGCGTAGCAGCGGGTGGGGCCAACGTCCTGACTTTC. This sequence encodes CASSVAAGGANVLTF.

The gene calls are TRBV9 and TRBJ1-1, with D tentatively TRBD1 (5 bases). The germline gives CDR1 SGDLS, CDR2 YYNGEE. The CDR3 is 16 amino acids. The ends were cut back, 4 bases at V and 3 bases at J, with 19 bases in the middle. The CDR3 nucleotides read TGTGCCAGCAGCCCAACACCAGGGTGGGCGGACACTGAAGCTTTCTTT. Translated, it gives CASSPTPGWADTEAFF.

The CDR3 region has the DNA TGTGCCTGGAGTGTGTCGCCCGCCCCGGGCGTCCTGACTTTC. Residues: CAWSVSPAPGVLTF. V gene TRBV30 combines with J gene TRBJ2-6; no firm D call. V lost 0 bases and J lost 12, with 15 bases in between. Germline values: CDR1 GTSNPN, CDR2 SVGIG (reference sequence). The CDR3 is 14 amino acids.

The rearrangement joins TRBV19 to TRBJ2-5; weak D call: TRBD1 (5 bases). The CDR3 consists of 14 residues. Trimming pared 5 bases from V and 4 bases from J, leaving 14 bases between. The germline V gene encodes CDR1 LNHDA and CDR2 SQIVND (reference sequence). Written as DNA, the CDR3 is TGTGCCAGTAGTTCATTGCCAGGGTCAGAGACCCAGTACTTC. Its protein is CASSSLPGSETQYF.

This chain joins TRBV7-6 and TRBJ2-3, with 9 bases identical to TRBD1. V trimming: 1 base; J trimming: 5 bases; junction bases outside the gene matches: 1. There are 14 residues in the CDR3. Germline lookup yields CDR1 SGHVS and CDR2 FNYEAQ. CDR3 bases: TGTGCCAGCAGCTTAGTGACAGGGGGAGATACGCAGTATTTT. Its translation is CASSLVTGGDTQYF.

The chain joins TRBV18 to TRBJ1-2; 9 bases are shared with TRBD1. The CDR3 extends over 15 amino acids. With V trimmed by 3 bases and J by 4 bases, 6 bases remained unmatched. From germline, CDR1 is KGHSH and CDR2 LQKENI. The CDR3 nucleotides are TGTGCCAGCTCACCCAGGGACAGGGATACCTATGGCTACACCTTC. As protein: CASSPRDRDTYGYTF. The complete variable domain, with remaining parts taken from reference TRBV18 and TRBJ1-2, reads NAGVMQNPRHLVRRRGQEARLRCSPMKGHSHVYWYRQLPEEGLKFMVYLQKENIIDESGMPKERFSAEFPKEGPSILRIQQVVRGDSAAYFCASSPRDRDTYGYTFGSGTRLTVV.

The chain has TRBV2 and TRBJ2-7, with 7 bases aligning to TRBD1. CDR1 is SNHLY, CDR2 FYNNEI, per germline. V lost 6 bases, J lost 4 bases, and 9 bases stayed unmatched. This CDR3 region has 14 residues. This CDR3 reads CASRLRGTAYEQYF. CDR3 coding DNA: TGTGCCAGCAGGTTGAGAGGGACAGCGTACGAGCAGTACTTC.

The chain carries TRBV19 and TRBJ1-4, with a weak D call TRBD1 (6 bases). V lost 4 bases and J 10 bases, leaving 13 bases between the germline ends. The CDR3 extends over 13 amino acids. Germline V CDR1 and CDR2: LNHDA, SQIVND (reference sequence). CDR3 DNA sequence: TGTGCCAGTAGTACCGCCTTACAGGGAAAACTGTTTTTT. Protein sequence: CASSTALQGKLFF.

The rearrangement links TRBV15 to TRBJ2-2; maybe TRBD2 (5 bases). CDR3 size: 18 residues. Trimming left V 0 bases short and J 0 bases short, with 14 bases between. CDR1 is LNHNV and CDR2 is YYDKDF in the germline V gene (reference sequence). The CDR3 nucleotides are TGTGCCACCAGCAGAGATCCGGGCGGGTTCGCGAACACCGGGGAGCTGTTTTTT. Residues: CATSRDPGGFANTGELFF.

This chain links TRBV25-1 with TRBJ2-7, with unresolved D. CDR3 length: 14 amino acids. Germline CDR1 MGHDK, CDR2 SYGVNS. V was clipped by 1 base and J by 4 bases, with 11 bases between them. The CDR3 bases are TGTGCCAGCAGTGAATTCAGGAAGGCGTACGAGCAGTACTTC. Translated, it gives CASSEFRKAYEQYF.

The chain recombines TRBV6-1 with TRBJ1-1; D possibly corresponds to TRBD1 (5 bases). Looked up from germline, CDR1 is MNHNS and CDR2 is SASEGT. The CDR3 has 15 residues. Between the trimmed V and J ends, which lost 4 bases and 1 base, there was a span of 13 bases. CDR3: CASSAQGTGNTEAFF. As DNA, the CDR3 is TGTGCCAGCAGTGCTCAGGGCACAGGGAACACTGAAGCTTTCTTT.

The rearrangement joins TRBV5-1 to TRBJ2-1; the match to TRBD2 covers 11 bases. In germline, CDR1 is SGHRS, CDR2 YFSETQ. The CDR3 runs 15 residues. J gave up 8 bases and V 0 bases, and 4 bases lay outside the gene matches. This CDR3 is CASSLAVAGGDEQFF. CDR3 DNA sequence: TGCGCCAGCAGCTTGGCAGTAGCGGGGGGGGATGAGCAGTTCTTC.

This clone is a singleton in its sample. The chain links TRBV2 to TRBJ2-7, with D hard to call. Germline values: CDR1 SNHLY, CDR2 FYNNEI. This CDR3 contains 12 residues. Deletions cut 0 bases from V and 3 bases from J, with 3 bases between. CDR3 in amino acids: CASSEARYEQYF. The DNA of the CDR3 is TGTGCCAGCAGTGAAGCGCGCTACGAGCAGTACTTC.

The CDR3 sequence: CASSEWGGSYEQYF. The CDR3 nucleotides are TGTGCCAGCAGTGAATGGGGGGGCTCCTACGAGCAGTACTTC. The genes are TRBV2 and TRBJ2-7, with 7 nucleotides matching TRBD2. The CDR3 runs 14 residues. In germline, CDR1 is SNHLY, CDR2 FYNNEI. V dropped 2 bases and J dropped 0; count of bases not matched to a gene: 1.

The chain joins TRBV18 to TRBJ1-2; unclear D gene. Trimming removed 3 bases from V and 3 bases from J, with 8 bases in between. This CDR3 contains 13 residues. The germline CDR1 and CDR2 sequences are KGHSH and LQKENI. CDR3: CASSPSGDYGYTF. CDR3 nucleotide sequence: TGTGCCAGCTCACCCTCGGGTGACTATGGCTACACCTTC. Filled out from reference TRBV18 and TRBJ1-2, the complete variable domain reads NAGVMQNPRHLVRRRGQEARLRCSPMKGHSHVYWYRQLPEEGLKFMVYLQKENIIDESGMPKERFSAEFPKEGPSILRIQQVVRGDSAAYFCASSPSGDYGYTFGSGTRLTVV.

This clone was recorded a few times. This chain links TRBV7-3 with TRBJ2-2, with 16 bases aligning to TRBD2. This CDR3 has 20 amino acids. Germline V lookup: CDR1 SGHTA, CDR2 FQGTGA. V shed 1 base, J shed 1 base, and the junction held 6 bases outside the gene matches. CDR3 DNA sequence: TGTGCCAGCAGCTTAAGTTCGGGACTAGCGGGGGGGAAGAACACCGGGGAGCTGTTTTTT. It encodes CASSLSSGLAGGKNTGELFF.

The chain is built from TRBV9 and TRBJ1-5; possibly TRBD1 for D (5 bases). There are 17 residues in the CDR3. V lost 3 bases to trimming and J lost 0 bases, with 16 bases between them. The germline V gene has CDR1 SGDLS and CDR2 YYNGEE. The CDR3: CASSGGVGPYSNQPQHF. The DNA for the CDR3 is TGTGCCAGCAGCGGGGGGGTGGGGCCCTATAGCAATCAGCCCCAGCATTTT.

This chain joins TRBV6-5 and TRBJ1-6; TRBD1 matches 7 bases. V trimming: 0 bases; J trimming: 6 bases; junction bases outside the gene matches: 2. The CDR3 consists of 15 residues. CDR1 is MNHEY and CDR2 is SVGAGI in the germline V gene. CDR3 sequence: CASSYSRQGNSPLHF. The CDR3 bases are TGTGCCAGCAGTTACTCGAGACAGGGTAATTCACCCCTCCACTTT.

The rearrangement links TRBV14 to TRBJ1-2; D is uncertain. The CDR3 contains 13 residues. The ends were cut back, 6 bases at V and 2 bases at J, with 10 bases in the middle. CDR1 is SGHDN, CDR2 FVKESK, per germline. The CDR3 DNA reads TGTGCCAGCAGTAGTTCCATAAACTATGGCTACACCTTC. It is translated as CASSSSINYGYTF.

The J gene is TRBJ1-1, the V gene TRBV18, with 7 bases matching TRBD1. V lost 2 bases to trimming and J lost 6 bases; unmatched junction nucleotides: 15. Per germline, CDR1 KGHSH and CDR2 LQKENI. The CDR3 is 17 residues long. CDR3 in DNA: TGTGCCAGCTCACCAAGGAGTATGTACAGGGGCAGCTCTGAAGCTTTCTTT. Protein sequence: CASSPRSMYRGSSEAFF.

The chain is built from TRBV7-3 and TRBJ1-4, with 12 bases that match TRBD1. J gave up 0 bases and V 5 bases, and 7 bases lay outside the gene matches. Germline V gene sequence: CDR1 SGHTA, CDR2 FQGTGA. This CDR3 has 18 residues. The CDR3 reads CASSPMGQGAATNEKLFF. CDR3 in DNA: TGTGCCAGCAGCCCCATGGGACAGGGGGCAGCAACTAATGAAAAACTGTTTTTT.

This chain joins TRBV12-5 and TRBJ2-7; D is possibly TRBD1 (6 bases). The V gene's germline CDR1 is LGHNT and CDR2 FRNRAP. Deletions cut 4 bases from V and 2 bases from J, with 12 bases between. This CDR3 is built from 14 residues. The CDR3 sequence is CASGWGLAAYEQYF. The CDR3 coding sequence is TGTGCTAGTGGTTGGGGGCTCGCGGCCTACGAGCAGTACTTC.

The chain carries TRBV19 and TRBJ2-3, with 15 bases fitting TRBD2. The trim removed 4 bases at V and 0 bases at J, leaving 8 bases unmatched. The CDR3 runs to 19 residues. Germline-derived CDR1 and CDR2 are LNHDA and SQIVND (reference sequence). The CDR3 sequence is CASSTGLAGGRPSTDTQYF. The CDR3 DNA reads TGTGCCAGTAGTACGGGACTAGCGGGGGGCCGACCTAGCACAGATACGCAGTATTTT.

The chain couples TRBV11-2 to TRBJ2-1; 9 positions match TRBD2. This CDR3 is 15 amino acids long. Losses at the gene ends were 3 bases for V and 4 bases for J; bases not matched to a gene: 4. The germline CDR1 and CDR2 sequences are SGHAT and FQNNGV. The CDR3 DNA reads TGTGCCAGCAGCTTTAGCGGGGGTCCTTACAATGAGCAGTTCTTC. Amino acid sequence: CASSFSGGPYNEQFF.

The gene calls are TRBV19 and TRBJ2-1, with D perhaps TRBD1 (6 bases). CDR1 LNHDA and CDR2 SQIVND come from the germline V gene (reference sequence). The V and J ends lost 5 bases and 7 bases respectively, with 12 bases between them. The CDR3 extends over 13 amino acids. Here the CDR3 reads CASSEIQGNEQFF. The CDR3 DNA follows: TGTGCCAGTAGTGAGATACAGGGAAATGAGCAGTTCTTC.

The chain carries TRBV6-5 and TRBJ1-5; 9 positions agree with TRBD1. Germline V gene sequence: CDR1 MNHEY, CDR2 SVGAGI. V lost 6 bases, J lost 5 bases, and 5 bases stayed unmatched. CDR3 size: 14 residues. The DNA for the CDR3 is TGTGCCAGCAGCACAGGGGGCTTCCATCAGCCCCAGCATTTT. Protein product: CASSTGGFHQPQHF.

This clone turned up a few times. The chain carries TRBV13 and TRBJ2-1; 10 bases are shared with TRBD2. The J segment lost 1 base and the V segment lost 7 bases, leaving 10 bases of the junction unmatched. The CDR3 sequence is 17 residues long. Germline assignment: CDR1 PRHDT and CDR2 FYEKMQ (reference sequence). CDR3 sequence: CASTPAGGQGSYNEQFF. For the CDR3, the DNA is TGTGCCAGCACGCCAGCGGGGGGGCAGGGTTCCTACAATGAGCAGTTCTTC.

The V gene is TRBV6-6, the J gene TRBJ2-1, with 13 bases identical to TRBD2. Germline-derived CDR1 and CDR2 are MNHNY and SVGAGI (reference sequence). J was trimmed by 7 bases and V by 6 bases; bases with no gene match: 6. The length of the CDR3 is 15 residues. CDR3 sequence: CASSILAGGPNEQFF. CDR3 in DNA: TGTGCCAGCAGCATACTAGCGGGGGGGCCAAATGAGCAGTTCTTC.